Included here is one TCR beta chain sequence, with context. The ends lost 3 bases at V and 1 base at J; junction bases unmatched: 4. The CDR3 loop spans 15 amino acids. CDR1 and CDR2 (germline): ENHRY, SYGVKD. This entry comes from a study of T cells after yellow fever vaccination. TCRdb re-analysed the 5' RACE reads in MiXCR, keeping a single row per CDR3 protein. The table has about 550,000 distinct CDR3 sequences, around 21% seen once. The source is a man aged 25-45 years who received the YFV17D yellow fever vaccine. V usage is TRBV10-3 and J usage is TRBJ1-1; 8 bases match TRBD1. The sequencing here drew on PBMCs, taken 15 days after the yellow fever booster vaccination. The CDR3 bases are TGTGCCATCAGTGAACGAACAGGGGGGAACACTGAAGCTTTCTTT. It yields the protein CAISERTGGNTEAFF.